This T cell receptor beta chain was sequenced during a study of T-cell reconstitution after alpha-beta-depleted transplantation in children (dated by TCRdb to the mid-2010s). Some background on the complete study: Using TCR repertoire profiling, the study followed T-cell immune reconstitution in a quantitative way in children after TCRalphabeta/CD19-depleted allogeneic hematopoietic cell transplantation.

Points on this clonotype: Its antigen target is currently unknown. One base away there is no much larger clone; base qualities are not given.

Per the publication, the treatment or condition label means: allogeneic hematopoietic cell transplantation with graft depleted of TCRalphabeta T cells and CD19 B cells. The children who served as transplant recipients had been given grafts of TCRalphabeta/CD19-depleted allogeneic hematopoietic cells. The CDR3 sequence holds 16 residues, the cysteine and phenylalanine included. Of all the DNA, just the CDR3 is kept, 48 bases in frame from base 1. CDR1 LNHDA and CDR2 SQIVND are derived from the germline V gene (reference sequence). V is pared back by 3 bases and J by 0 bases, with 11 bases lying between the germline termini. Receptor amplification or capture employed PCR. Sequencing relied on an Illumina HiSeq 2500. Molecular barcoding was employed in the preparation of TCR libraries, with unique molecular identifiers being used to normalize TCRbeta repertoire quantification. TCRdb trimmed public reads at Q25 via fastp, called clones via MiXCR and kept in-frame beta chains. Rows are unified per CDR3 protein, each entry keeping the most common DNA and genes. Present in this sample are approximately 500,000 distinct CDR3 sequences, more than 9% of which were seen just once. The ten top clones hold around 2% of the sample.

Results the study describes overall, beyond this receptor: In some patients, the high TCRbeta diversity seen at day 60 was put down to recipient T cells and intrathymic progenitors that had survived conditioning. About two months after transplant, the apparently early recovery of alphabetaT-cell counts reportedly depended on just several hundred clones that had expanded rapidly and came from non-depleted graft cells. Over subsequent months, a decline in hyperexpanded clone frequencies was noted, and after one year, T-cell counts and TCRbeta diversity were mostly ascribed to newly produced T cells.

The receptor was derived from a child aged 2 to 10 with inherited bone marrow failure, due to receive a stem cell transplant. This sequence uses TRBV19 and TRBJ2-2, with the identity of the D gene unclear. The sequencing here drew on PBMCs, taken before TCRalphabeta/CD19-depleted stem cell transplant. At the DNA level, the sequence is TGTGCCAGTAGTATTTTCCCCATTTCGAACACCGGGGAGCTGTTTTTT. It is translated as CASSIFPISNTGELFF.